What follows describes a single T cell receptor (beta chain). Original data processing: Quantification of nucleated cells was approximated via reference gene primer amplification. The method was immunoSEQ multiplex PCR; TCRdb's version includes in-frame clones alone and lacks a portion of them. Clone size and the V and J calls come from that table; the DNA yielded D and trimming. The data contain roughly 230,000 clones, approximately 82% of them singletons. The data are from a study of blood T cell repertoires in COVID-19. For the study at large: The United States, Italy and Spain were the sources of the acute and convalescent COVID-19 samples. T cells, B-cell-depleted T cells, or PBMCs supplied cDNA or gDNA.

This CDR3 spans 14 amino acids. The chain combines TRBV12-1 with TRBJ2-7; the listed D gene, TRBD1, was not tested against the DNA. TRBV12-1 is a pseudogene locus. The sequence was obtained from a middle-aged man with active or convalescent COVID-19. The sequenced material came from peripheral blood. The CDR3 is CASSFRDSPYEQYF. CDR3 DNA: TGTGCCAGCAGCTTTAGGGACAGCCCCTACGAGCAGTACTTC.